This entry describes one T cell receptor beta chain. Its cognate antigen is unknown. V was trimmed by 2 bases and J by 4 bases, leaving 11 bases between them. Germline CDR1 is ENHRY and CDR2 is SYGVKD. This CDR3 region has 15 residues. Indicated treatment: oral pan-JAK inhibitor, 5-10 mg twice daily. The data were obtained in a study of CD8+ T cells in alopecia areata. Study summary: Scoring treated patients' severity relied on the percentage of scalp area affected. Overall study findings and caveats: Uncertain still, given a single nonresponder, is whether baseline CD8+ expansion links to response. Normal skin's resident alphabeta T cells are sequenced alongside lesional scalp T cells.

In each case, RNA was isolated and then reverse transcribed into cDNA as the sequencing template. The protocol was immunoSEQ multiplex PCR, while the TCRdb copy is restricted to in-frame clones and leaves out a portion. The sample has more than 200,000 clones; 64% are singletons. The chain employs TRBV10-3 and TRBJ2-2; D is perhaps TRBD2 (5 bases). The receptor was derived from a human donor with alopecia areata. The sample consisted of CD4+ T cells sorted from blood, taken at week 4, from a patient treated with tofacitinib. In DNA, the CDR3 is TGTGCCATCAGTGAGGGACTTACTACCACCGGGGAGCTGTTTTTT. This sequence encodes CAISEGLTTTGELFF.